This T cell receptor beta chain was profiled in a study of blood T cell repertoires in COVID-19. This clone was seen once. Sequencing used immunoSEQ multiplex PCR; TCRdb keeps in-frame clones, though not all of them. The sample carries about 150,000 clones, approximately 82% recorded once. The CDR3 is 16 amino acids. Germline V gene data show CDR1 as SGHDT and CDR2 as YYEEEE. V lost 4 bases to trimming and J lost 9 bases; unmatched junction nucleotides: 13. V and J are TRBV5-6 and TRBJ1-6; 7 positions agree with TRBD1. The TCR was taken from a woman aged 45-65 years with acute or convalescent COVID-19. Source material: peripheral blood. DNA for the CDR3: TGTGCCAGCAGCAGAAGACAGGGAATATGGGGTTCACCCCTCCACTTT. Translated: CASSRRQGIWGSPLHF.